This is a list of T cell receptor beta chains from one sample in a study of T cells in Graves' hyperthyroidism and ophthalmopathy. A single record per CDR3 protein comes from TCRdb applying MiXCR to the multiplex PCR reads. In the table there are 380,000 or so distinct CDR3 sequences, under 20% of which are singletons. Sequencing was performed on blood. Receptors were obtained from a young woman with Graves' hyperthyroidism. Both conserved end residues are part of each CDR3. A D gene is named only where the DNA matches it firmly. The listing skips clone size in some rows; elsewhere it reads once, few, many or a size class.

d_gene,abundance,j_gene,v_gene,CDR3nt,CDR3aa
NA,many,TRBJ1-5,TRBV11-2,TGTGCCAGCAGCTTAGAAAGGGGCGGTCAGCCCCAGCATTTT,CASSLERGGQPQHF
NA,few,TRBJ2-3,TRBV5-1,TGCGCCAGCAGCTTTATGCTTTACACAGATACGCAGTATTTT,CASSFMLYTDTQYF
NA,many,TRBJ2-5,TRBV20-1,TGCAGTGCTAGAGATCCCACCGGACACTCTGAGAGGACCCAGTACTTC,CSARDPTGHSERTQYF
TRBD1,NA,TRBJ1-5,TRBV20-1,TGCAGTGCGAGTGGGGTTAGGACAGGGAACAATCAGCCCCAGCATTTT,CSASGVRTGNNQPQHF
NA,NA,TRBJ2-5,TRBV12-3/TRBV12-4,TGTGCCAGCACCGAGCCCGGAGGTTTTCAAGAGACCCAGTACTTC,CASTEPGGFQETQYF
NA,many,TRBJ1-3,TRBV6-1,TGTGCCAGCACCCAAGGGGCCGGGATGGGAAACACCATATATTTT,CASTQGAGMGNTIYF
NA,NA,TRBJ2-7,TRBV2,TGTGCCAGCAGAAAGGGACCCTCTAGGTACGAGCAGTACTTC,CASRKGPSRYEQYF
NA,many,TRBJ2-2,TRBV12-3/TRBV12-4,TGTGCCAGCAGTTGGGGATCCGGGGAGCTGTTTTTT,CASSWGSGELFF
NA,many,TRBJ2-7,TRBV7-9,TGTGCCAGCAGCCCTAACAGGGACTCCTACGAGCAGTACTTC,CASSPNRDSYEQYF
TRBD1,once,TRBJ2-7,TRBV6-1,TGTGCCAGCAGGTCTGGACAGGGCCTCTCCTACGAGCAGTACTTC,CASRSGQGLSYEQYF
NA,many,TRBJ2-7,TRBV4-1,TGCGCCAGCAGCCAAGACGAGGCGGGAACATACGAGCAGTACTTC,CASSQDEAGTYEQYF
NA,many,TRBJ1-5,TRBV6-4,TGTGCCAGCAGTGACTGGGTGGACGCCTTCTGTAGCAATCAGCCCCAGCATTTT,CASSDWVDAFCSNQPQHF
TRBD1,many,TRBJ1-2,TRBV30,TGTGCCTGGGTCGATTTCCGGGACAGGGCCCTCCCTCATGGCTACACCTTC,CAWVDFRDRALPHGYTF
NA,many,TRBJ2-5,TRBV20-1,TGCAGTGCTAGTAGACAGGAAGAGACCCAGTACTTC,CSASRQEETQYF
TRBD1,NA,TRBJ1-2,TRBV6-2/TRBV6-3,TGTGCCAGCAGTACGGCCCGGGACAGGGAGGAGAGAGGCTATGGCTACACCTTC,CASSTARDREERGYGYTF
NA,many,TRBJ2-7,TRBV11-1,TGTGCCAGCAGCACATGGACTACCCCCTACGAGCAGTACTTC,CASSTWTTPYEQYF
NA,many,TRBJ2-5,TRBV29-1,TGCAGCGTCGCCTATGGGGCCCAGTACTTC,CSVAYGAQYF
NA,many,TRBJ1-2,TRBV9,TGTGCCAGCAGCGTAGTGAGGGGGAATATCTATGGCTACACCTTC,CASSVVRGNIYGYTF
TRBD1,many,TRBJ2-7,TRBV4-1,TGCGCCAGCAGCCCCAGCGACAGGGAGATCCCCTACGAGCAGTACTTC,CASSPSDREIPYEQYF
TRBD1,many,TRBJ2-7,TRBV20-1,TGCAGTGCTAGAGAAGGGACAGCCCTCGATGGGCAGTACTTC,CSAREGTALDGQYF
NA,medium-sized,TRBJ1-5,TRBV2,TGTGCCAGCAGTGATGCGGGGAGATTTCAGCCCCAGCATTTT,CASSDAGRFQPQHF
NA,many,TRBJ1-2,TRBV15,TGTGCCACCAGCAGAGATTTGGCAGACTATGGCTACACCTTC,CATSRDLADYGYTF
TRBD2,many,TRBJ2-7,TRBV20-1,TGCAGTGCTCTAGACGCGTCTAGCGGGGGCGTCGGGAACGAGCAGTACTTC,CSALDASSGGVGNEQYF
NA,many,TRBJ1-2,TRBV6-1,TGTGCCAGCACCCCTCGGGGGGGGATGGGCTACACCTTC,CASTPRGGMGYTF
NA,NA,TRBJ2-5,TRBV9,TGTGCCAGCAGCCTCCCTGGGAATCAAGAGACCCAGTACTTC,CASSLPGNQETQYF
NA,few,TRBJ2-7,TRBV20-1,TGCAGTGCTACACCACAGGGTTACGAGCAGTACTTC,CSATPQGYEQYF
NA,many,TRBJ2-7,TRBV28,TGTGCCAGCAGCCTGAATCTCTACGAGCAGTACTTC,CASSLNLYEQYF
TRBD1,many,TRBJ1-1,TRBV7-2,TGTGCCAGCAGCGTAGGGACAGTCACTGAAGCTTTCTTT,CASSVGTVTEAFF
NA,many,TRBJ2-7,TRBV5-1,TGTGCCAGCAGTTTGACATCTTACGAGCAGTACTTC,CASSLTSYEQYF
TRBD2,many,TRBJ2-5,TRBV6-1,TGTGCCAGCAGTGAAGAGGGAGCGGGGGGGTTTGAGACCCAGTACTTC,CASSEEGAGGFETQYF
NA,many,TRBJ1-2,TRBV30,TGTGCCTGGAGATCGGGGATCGGCTATGGCTACACCTTC,CAWRSGIGYGYTF
NA,NA,TRBJ1-3,TRBV30,TGTGCCTGGAGTTCCCCCGTAAGGGGTGGAAACACCATATATTTT,CAWSSPVRGGNTIYF
NA,few,TRBJ2-7,TRBV4-1,TGCGCCAGCAGCCCCCGCCAGGGACCCTCCGGCGAGCAGTACTTC,CASSPRQGPSGEQYF
NA,many,TRBJ2-5,TRBV20-1,TGCAGTGCCCGAAGGGGGGGGCCGCAAGAGACCCAGTACTTC,CSARRGGPQETQYF
NA,many,TRBJ2-7,TRBV28,TGTGCCAGCTCAAGGTCTAGGGGGAGCGAGCAGTACTTC,CASSRSRGSEQYF
NA,NA,TRBJ2-7,TRBV19,TGTGCCAGTAGTGGGGACGGTTTCTACGAGCAGTACTTC,CASSGDGFYEQYF
NA,many,TRBJ1-1,TRBV6-5,TGTGCCAGCAGTTACTTGCCGGGTGCCAGGAACACTGAAGCTTTCTTT,CASSYLPGARNTEAFF
TRBD1,NA,TRBJ1-2,TRBV6-1,TGTGCCAGCAGCAAGGGACAGGGCGACCGCTATGGCTACACCTTC,CASSKGQGDRYGYTF
NA,many,TRBJ1-1,TRBV7-9,TGTGCCAGCAGCTTCAGGGGTACGGACACTGAAGCTTTCTTT,CASSFRGTDTEAFF
NA,many,TRBJ1-5,TRBV12-3/TRBV12-4,TGTGCCAGCAGTTTTGGCAGGGGATATCAGCCCCAGCATTTT,CASSFGRGYQPQHF
TRBD1,once,TRBJ1-5,TRBV6-1,TGTGCCAGCCGGGACAGTAGCAGAGGCACCAATCAGCCCCAGCATTTT,CASRDSSRGTNQPQHF
NA,NA,TRBJ2-5,TRBV10-3,TGTGCCATCAGTGAAGTGGGGACCCAGTACTTC,CAISEVGTQYF
NA,NA,TRBJ1-2,TRBV5-1,TGCGCCAGCAGCTTTACCGGGTTCGATGGCTACACCTTC,CASSFTGFDGYTF